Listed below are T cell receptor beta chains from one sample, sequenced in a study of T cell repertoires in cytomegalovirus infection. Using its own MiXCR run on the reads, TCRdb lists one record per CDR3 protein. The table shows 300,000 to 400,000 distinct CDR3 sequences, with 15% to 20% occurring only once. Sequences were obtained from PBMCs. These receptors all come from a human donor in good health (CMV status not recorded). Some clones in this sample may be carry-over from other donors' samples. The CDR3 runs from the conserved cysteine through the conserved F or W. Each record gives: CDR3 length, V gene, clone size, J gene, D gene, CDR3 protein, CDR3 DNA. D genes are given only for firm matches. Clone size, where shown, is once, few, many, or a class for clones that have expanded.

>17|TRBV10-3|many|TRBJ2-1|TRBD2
CAISEPSNSGSNNEQFF
TGTGCCATCAGTGAGCCAAGTAACAGCGGGAGTAACAATGAGCAGTTCTTC
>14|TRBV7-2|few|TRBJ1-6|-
CASSLEQGVDPLHF
TGTGCCAGCAGCTTAGAACAGGGTGTCGATCCCCTCCACTTT
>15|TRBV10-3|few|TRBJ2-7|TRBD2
CAISNPGTSNYEQYF
TGTGCCATCAGTAATCCCGGGACTAGTAATTACGAGCAGTACTTC
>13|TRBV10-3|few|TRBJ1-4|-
CAMSDIGGEKLFF
TGTGCCATGTCGGACATCGGCGGTGAAAAACTGTTTTTT
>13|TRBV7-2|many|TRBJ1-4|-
CASSLVINEKLFF
TGTGCCAGCAGCTTAGTAATTAATGAAAAACTGTTTTTT
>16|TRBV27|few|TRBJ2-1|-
CASRKDPVFSYNEQFF
TGTGCCAGCAGGAAGGACCCAGTCTTCTCCTACAATGAGCAGTTCTTC
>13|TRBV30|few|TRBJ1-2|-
CAWSPGDSRGYTF
TGTGCCTGGAGTCCTGGGGATAGTCGTGGCTACACCTTC
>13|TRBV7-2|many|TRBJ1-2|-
CASSSQGILGYTF
TGTGCCAGCAGCTCCCAAGGGATTTTAGGCTACACCTTC
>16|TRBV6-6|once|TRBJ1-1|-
CASSYSRNREVRWAFF
TGTGCCAGCAGTTACTCCCGGAATCGCGAAGTACGTTGGGCTTTCTTT
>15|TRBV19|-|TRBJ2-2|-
CASSMWQGSAGELFF
TGTGCCAGTAGTATGTGGCAGGGAAGCGCCGGGGAGCTGTTTTTT
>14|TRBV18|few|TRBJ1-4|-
CASSPRSGIEKLFF
TGTGCCAGCTCACCACGGTCTGGGATTGAAAAACTGTTTTTT
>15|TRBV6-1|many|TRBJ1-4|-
CASRTGRLTNEKLFF
TGTGCCAGCAGAACGGGACGGCTAACTAATGAAAAACTGTTTTTT
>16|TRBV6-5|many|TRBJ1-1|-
CASSYSMGRGGSEAFF
TGTGCCAGCAGTTACTCGATGGGCAGGGGTGGCAGTGAAGCTTTCTTT
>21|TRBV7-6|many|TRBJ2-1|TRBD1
CASSRPNRTGGRMVAGNEQFF
TGTGCCAGCAGTCGCCCAAACCGGACAGGGGGCAGGATGGTAGCGGGCAATGAGCAGTTCTTC
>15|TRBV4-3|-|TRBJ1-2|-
CASSQDHRTAYGYTF
TGCGCCAGCAGCCAAGATCATAGGACAGCTTATGGCTACACCTTC
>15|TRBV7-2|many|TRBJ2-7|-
CASSPGGTVPNEQYF
TGTGCCAGCAGCCCTGGTGGTACAGTCCCCAACGAGCAGTACTTC
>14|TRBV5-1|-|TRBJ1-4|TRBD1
CASSFGTAREKLFF
TGCGCCAGCAGCTTTGGGACAGCGCGTGAAAAACTGTTTTTT
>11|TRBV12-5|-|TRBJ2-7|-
CASGLLYEQYF
TGTGCTAGTGGTTTGTTGTACGAGCAGTACTTC
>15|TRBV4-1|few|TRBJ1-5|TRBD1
CASSPTGQGDQPQHF
TGCGCCAGCAGCCCGACAGGACAGGGTGACCAGCCCCAGCATTTT
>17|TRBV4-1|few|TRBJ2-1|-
CASSQVRFRGARNEQFF
TGCGCCAGCAGCCAAGTTCGGTTCAGGGGGGCCCGGAATGAGCAGTTCTTC